In its sample, the clone carrying this TCR beta chain was seen a few times. This sample was included in a study of blood T cell repertoires in COVID-19. This CDR3 is built from 14 residues. The ends lost 4 bases at V and 7 bases at J; junction bases unmatched: 6. From germline, CDR1 is ENHRY and CDR2 SYGVKD. Here immunoSEQ multiplex PCR was the method, and the copy in TCRdb shows in-frame clones only, minus some. The sample lists around 250,000 clones, approximately 88% occurring once. Sequences were obtained from peripheral blood. This clonotype was sampled from a human donor in a cohort sampled during active COVID-19. The chain has TRBV10-3 and TRBJ1-4; 7 nucleotides match TRBD1. The CDR3 bases are TGTGCCATCAGTGCTGTAGGGGGCGGTGAAAAACTGTTTTTT. It codes for CAISAVGGGEKLFF.